Reported below is one T cell receptor beta chain. What it binds is not known. This sample was taken from a study of cytotoxic CD8 clonotypes in ibrutinib-treated CLL. The wider study: Patient counts were about twelve relapsed/refractory, about 14 treatment-naive and about 18 IGHV unmutated. General observations from the study: Clonality increased at ibrutinib response and stayed stable in sustained remission. At progression, however, it fell back toward baseline.

Deep sequencing aimed at 1 in 200,000 to 1 in 1 million T cells' resolution. TCRdb's table, derived via immunoSEQ multiplex PCR, lists solely in-frame clones and lacks some. Among about 97,000 clones, around 80% were seen once, and the ten largest hold about 29%. Trimming took 4 bases from V and 5 from J, leaving 9 bases between them. The CDR3 totals 14 residues. Germline CDR1 and CDR2: SGHTA and FQGNSA. The source of this sequence is a human donor with chronic lymphocytic leukemia. The input for sequencing was PBMCs, taken after 12 months of ibrutinib treatment. V and J are TRBV7-2 and TRBJ1-6; possible D gene TRBD1, 6 bases. CDR3 in amino acids: CASSSQGDNSPLHF. The CDR3 region has the DNA TGTGCCAGCAGCTCACAGGGCGATAATTCACCCCTCCACTTT.